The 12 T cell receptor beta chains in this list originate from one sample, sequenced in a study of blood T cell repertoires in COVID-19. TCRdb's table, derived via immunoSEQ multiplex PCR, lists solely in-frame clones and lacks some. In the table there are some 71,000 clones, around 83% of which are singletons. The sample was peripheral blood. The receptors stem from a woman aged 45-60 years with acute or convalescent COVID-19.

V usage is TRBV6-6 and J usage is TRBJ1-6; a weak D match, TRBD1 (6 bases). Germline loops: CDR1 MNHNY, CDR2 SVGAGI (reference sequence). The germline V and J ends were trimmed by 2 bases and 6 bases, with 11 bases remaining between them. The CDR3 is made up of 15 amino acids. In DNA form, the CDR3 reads TGTGCCAGCAGTTACCCGACAGGATCTAATTCACCCCTCCACTTT. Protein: CASSYPTGSNSPLHF.

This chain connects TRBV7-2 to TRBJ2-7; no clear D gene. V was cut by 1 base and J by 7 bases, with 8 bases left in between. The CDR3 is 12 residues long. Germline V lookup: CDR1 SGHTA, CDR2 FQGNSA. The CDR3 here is CASSLGPREQYF. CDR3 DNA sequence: TGTGCCAGCAGCTTAGGGCCCAGGGAGCAGTACTTC.

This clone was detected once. CDR3 sequence reads: CASRLTSGTFNEQFF. In DNA form, the CDR3 reads TGTGCCAGCAGACTGACTAGCGGGACATTCAATGAGCAGTTCTTC. V usage is TRBV6-5 and J usage is TRBJ2-1, with 11 nucleotides matching TRBD2. V was clipped by 6 bases and J by 6 bases; unmatched bases: 7. This CDR3 contains 15 residues. Germline values: CDR1 MNHEY, CDR2 SVGAGI.

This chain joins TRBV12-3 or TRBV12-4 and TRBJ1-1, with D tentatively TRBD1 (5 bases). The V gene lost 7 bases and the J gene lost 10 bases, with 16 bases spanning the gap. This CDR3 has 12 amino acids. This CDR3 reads CASTLGGRGAFF. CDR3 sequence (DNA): TGTGCCAGCACCCTTGGGGGGAGGGGAGCTTTCTTT.

The CDR3 here is CASSLEGALNTEAFF. CDR3 nucleotide sequence: TGTGCCAGCAGCTTGGAGGGGGCCTTGAACACTGAAGCTTTCTTT. The rearrangement joins TRBV7-9 to TRBJ1-1, with TRBD1 matching over 7 bases. After removal of 3 bases from V and 0 bases from J, the junction contained 4 bases not matched to a gene. The germline gives CDR1 SEHNR, CDR2 FQNEAQ (reference sequence). The CDR3 sequence is 15 residues long.

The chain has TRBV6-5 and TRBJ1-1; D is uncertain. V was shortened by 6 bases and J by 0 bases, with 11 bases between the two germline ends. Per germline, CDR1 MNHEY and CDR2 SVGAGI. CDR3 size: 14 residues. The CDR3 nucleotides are TGTGCCAGCAGGCCAGGCACCATGAACACTGAAGCTTTCTTT. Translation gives CASRPGTMNTEAFF.

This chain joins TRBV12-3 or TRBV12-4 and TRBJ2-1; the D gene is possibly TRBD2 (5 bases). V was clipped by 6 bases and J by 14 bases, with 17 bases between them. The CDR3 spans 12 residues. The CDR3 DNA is TGTGCCAGCAGCCGCGCGGAGAGGGATAAGTTCTTC. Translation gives CASSRAERDKFF.

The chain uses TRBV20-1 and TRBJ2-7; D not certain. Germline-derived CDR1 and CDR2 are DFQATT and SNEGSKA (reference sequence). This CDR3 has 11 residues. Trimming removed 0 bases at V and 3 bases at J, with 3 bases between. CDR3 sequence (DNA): TGCAGTGCTAGAGACAACTACGAGCAGTACTTC. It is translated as CSARDNYEQYF.

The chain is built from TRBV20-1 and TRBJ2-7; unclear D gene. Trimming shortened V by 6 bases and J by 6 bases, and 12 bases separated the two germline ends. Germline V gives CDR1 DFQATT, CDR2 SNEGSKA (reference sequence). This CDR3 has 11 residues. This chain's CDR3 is CSASTPSEQYF. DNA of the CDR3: TGCAGTGCCTCGACTCCTTCCGAGCAGTACTTC.

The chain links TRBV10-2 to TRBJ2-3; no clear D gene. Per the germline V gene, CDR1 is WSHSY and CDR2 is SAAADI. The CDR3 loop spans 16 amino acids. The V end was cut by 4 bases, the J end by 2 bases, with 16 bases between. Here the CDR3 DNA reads TGCGCCAGCAGTGGCCCCCCCGGGTACTCCACAGATACGCAGTATTTT. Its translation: CASSGPPGYSTDTQYF.

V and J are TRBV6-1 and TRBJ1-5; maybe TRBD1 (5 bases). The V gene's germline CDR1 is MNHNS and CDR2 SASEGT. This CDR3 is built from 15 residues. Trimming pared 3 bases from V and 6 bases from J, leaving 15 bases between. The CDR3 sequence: CASSEGGRVGQPQHF. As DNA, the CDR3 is TGTGCCAGCAGTGAGGGCGGCAGGGTGGGTCAGCCCCAGCATTTT.

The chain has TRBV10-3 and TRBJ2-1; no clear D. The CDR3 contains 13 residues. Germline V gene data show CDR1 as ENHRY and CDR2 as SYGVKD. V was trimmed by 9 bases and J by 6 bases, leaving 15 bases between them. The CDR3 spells CAMGRVTGNEQFF. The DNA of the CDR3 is TGTGCCATGGGCCGCGTCACCGGCAATGAGCAGTTCTTC.